These T cell receptor beta chains were read from a single sample in a study of beta chain features in type 1 diabetes. Generated by immunoSEQ multiplex PCR, the TCRdb table keeps only in-frame clones and is missing some. The sample shows over 150,000 clones, less than 9.5% of them seen only once. Sequenced material: central memory CD4+ T cells from blood. The receptors derive from a man younger than 30 in good health. Each CDR3 is given with its conserved first and last residue. Each record gives: V gene, CDR3 length, J gene, CDR3 protein.

v_gene: TRBV7-8; len: 16; j_gene: TRBJ2-1; CDR3aa: CASSLIGGATYNEQFF
v_gene: TRBV7-3; len: 14; j_gene: TRBJ2-3; CDR3aa: CASSPSGSTDTQYF
v_gene: TRBV18; len: 18; j_gene: TRBJ2-1; CDR3aa: CASSQKANPGQTDNEQFF
v_gene: TRBV5-4; len: 12; j_gene: TRBJ1-2; CDR3aa: CASSLEAHGYTF
v_gene: TRBV7-8; len: 15; j_gene: TRBJ2-1; CDR3aa: CASSSHRGVYNEQFF
v_gene: TRBV5-1; len: 15; j_gene: TRBJ1-4; CDR3aa: CASSPGQGFWEKLFF
v_gene: TRBV5-1; len: 16; j_gene: TRBJ2-1; CDR3aa: CASSARTGGSDNEQFF
v_gene: TRBV6-5; len: 13; j_gene: TRBJ2-5; CDR3aa: CASSYQRTETQYF
v_gene: TRBV18; len: 14; j_gene: TRBJ2-7; CDR3aa: CASSGTDTTYEQYF
v_gene: TRBV10-3; len: 15; j_gene: TRBJ1-1; CDR3aa: CAISDVTAKNTEAFF
v_gene: TRBV7-2; len: 17; j_gene: TRBJ2-7; CDR3aa: CASSTPPRGQGIYEQYF
v_gene: TRBV6-5; len: 13; j_gene: TRBJ2-1; CDR3aa: CASASGVGNEQFF
v_gene: TRBV4-3; len: 14; j_gene: TRBJ2-3; CDR3aa: CASSGRVDTGTQYF
v_gene: TRBV19; len: 16; j_gene: TRBJ1-2; CDR3aa: CASSSTGTGANYGYTF
v_gene: TRBV13; len: 14; j_gene: TRBJ1-1; CDR3aa: CASSLTGRRTEAFF
v_gene: TRBV6-5; len: 14; j_gene: TRBJ1-1; CDR3aa: CASSYRTSDTEAFF
v_gene: TRBV6-5; len: 12; j_gene: TRBJ2-3; CDR3aa: CACKGGTDTQYF
v_gene: TRBV28; len: 13; j_gene: TRBJ1-2; CDR3aa: CASSTGVYYGYTF
v_gene: TRBV27; len: 15; j_gene: TRBJ2-7; CDR3aa: CASSPRPDRGDEQYF
v_gene: TRBV2; len: 14; j_gene: TRBJ2-7; CDR3aa: CASRDSTASYEQYF
v_gene: TRBV5-4; len: 12; j_gene: TRBJ2-7; CDR3aa: CASSRGGYEQYF
v_gene: TRBV14; len: 13; j_gene: TRBJ2-2; CDR3aa: CASSHYEDGELFF
v_gene: TRBV5-1; len: 15; j_gene: TRBJ1-1; CDR3aa: CASSLSVIGSTEAFF
v_gene: TRBV9; len: 15; j_gene: TRBJ1-2; CDR3aa: CASSVDDRGGEGYTF
v_gene: TRBV2; len: 11; j_gene: TRBJ2-1; CDR3aa: CASTVFNEQFF
v_gene: TRBV30; len: 13; j_gene: TRBJ1-4; CDR3aa: CAWRSRAIGKLFF
v_gene: TRBV4-1; len: 16; j_gene: TRBJ2-6; CDR3aa: CASSQAGASGANVLTF
v_gene: TRBV30; len: 12; j_gene: TRBJ1-2; CDR3aa: CAWSPGDGGYTF
v_gene: TRBV15; len: 17; j_gene: TRBJ2-2; CDR3aa: CATSRAPGQRNTGELFF
v_gene: TRBV29-1; len: 12; j_gene: TRBJ2-1; CDR3aa: CSVAGGRDEQFF
v_gene: TRBV28; len: 12; j_gene: TRBJ1-5; CDR3aa: CASNPLGQPQHF